Listed below are T cell receptor beta chains from one sample, sequenced in a study of spatial heterogeneity in lung cancer. TCRdb recomputed calls from the 5' RACE reads with MiXCR, one row per CDR3 protein. The sample shows under 30,000 distinct CDR3 sequences, 5% to 6.5% of them seen only once. Sample: PBMCs, taken at follow-up. The receptor set was obtained from a male donor with early-stage non-small cell lung cancer. The CDR3 runs from the conserved cysteine through the conserved F or W.

>TRBJ1-6|15|TRBV18
CASSPDRGIASPLHF
>TRBJ1-2|16|TRBV6-5
CASSPNRGQGRIGYTF
>TRBJ1-1|14|TRBV5-1
CASSLGPTNTEAFF
>TRBJ1-5|14|TRBV6-6
CASSPPGGDQPQHF
>TRBJ2-7|15|TRBV2
CASSEEVARAYEQYF
>TRBJ2-2|15|TRBV27
CASSSGTVGTGELFF
>TRBJ2-1|16|TRBV4-3
CASSLWPAGGFNEQFF
>TRBJ1-1|14|TRBV5-1
CASSSGTENTEAFF
>TRBJ2-1|14|TRBV11-3
CASSFGGRRNEQFF
>TRBJ1-5|15|TRBV20-1
CSGGRGFGSNQPQHF
>TRBJ2-3|20|TRBV18
CASSPPIGGAKPGNTDTQYF
>TRBJ1-5|15|TRBV4-3
CASSLTLTGNQPQHF
>TRBJ1-4|14|TRBV20-1
CSARSGQVNEKLFF
>TRBJ1-5|17|TRBV2
CASSEAGRPLSNQPQHF
>TRBJ2-5|15|TRBV5-1
CASSLGQGVSETQYF
>TRBJ2-5|14|TRBV25-1
CASSENRDQETQYF
>TRBJ2-3|14|TRBV29-1
CSVKRSGSTDTQYF
>TRBJ1-5|15|TRBV7-8
CASSSTGVAFQPQHF
>TRBJ2-3|16|TRBV4-1
CASSQVPAGGPDTQYF
>TRBJ1-3|16|TRBV7-2
CASSLGSRHSGNTIYF
>TRBJ2-7|15|TRBV12-3/TRBV12-4
CASSLVAGDLTEQYF
>TRBJ2-5|16|TRBV7-2
CASSLGGLAYQETQYF
>TRBJ1-5|18|TRBV2
CASRQTGAISHSNQPQHF
>TRBJ1-1|17|TRBV12-3/TRBV12-4
CASSRGQGWGGNTEAFF
>TRBJ2-3|15|TRBV20-1
CSARPSPRAADTQYF
>TRBJ2-2|16|TRBV6-2/TRBV6-3
CASRTWTSGRDGELFF
>TRBJ2-3|18|TRBV6-6
CASILGSSGGDSTDTQYF
>TRBJ1-2|12|TRBV7-9
CASSSQGYGYTF
>TRBJ1-1|13|TRBV10-3
CAMGQGAHTEAFF
>TRBJ2-1|15|TRBV5-5
CASSSFSGTYNEQFF
>TRBJ2-1|18|TRBV4-3
CASSQDHLYSIYHNEQFF
>TRBJ2-1|16|TRBV12-3/TRBV12-4
CASSLTGLRSYNEQFF
>TRBJ2-4|16|TRBV11-1
CASSQTGGRGKNIQYF
>TRBJ2-6|16|TRBV7-8
CASSLAVGAGANVLTF
>TRBJ2-3|16|TRBV20-1
CSARNPGLANTDTQYF
>TRBJ1-4|16|TRBV4-3
CASSQGRELTNEKLFF
>TRBJ2-3|15|TRBV2
CASSPQGQLTDTQYF
>TRBJ2-5|15|TRBV24-1
CATAQGVKSEETQYF
>TRBJ1-1|16|TRBV3-1
CASSHSNAGVNTEAFF
>TRBJ1-1|15|TRBV7-2
CASSLSEGQVTEAFF